One T cell receptor beta chain is described in this entry. The antigen remains unidentified. Clones were read by immunoSEQ multiplex PCR, and TCRdb kept only the in-frame ones, dropping some. The sample has roughly 70,000 clones, roughly 84% seen once; the top ten hold approximately 10%. This sample was included in a study of a mutant IDH1 vaccine in newly diagnosed glioma. Turning to the study itself: With temozolomide cycles, or 4-6 weeks after radiotherapy alone, vaccination was started. Previous care, which was radiotherapy, temozolomide, or both, most often involved both.

The time point is: week 11, during vaccination. Doses comprised 300 ug of mutant IDH1 20-mer peptide each, plus topical imiquimod. Between the trimmed V and J ends, which lost 4 bases and 5 bases, there was a span of 18 bases. Germline values: CDR1 SGHRS, CDR2 YFSETQ. The CDR3 has 15 amino acids. Overall study findings and caveats: Pseudoprogression looked unconnected to shifts in top peripheral T cell clonotypes.

Here the sequenced sample was PBMCs, taken from a glioma patient whose treatment included an IDH1 peptide vaccine. This chain uses TRBV5-1 with TRBJ2-5, with D possibly TRBD2 on 5 matching bases. The source of this sequence is a woman aged 45-60 years with glioma. CDR3 in amino acids: CASSRDGSSGETQYF. In DNA form, the CDR3 reads TGCGCCAGCAGCAGGGATGGAAGCTCGGGGGAGACCCAGTACTTC.